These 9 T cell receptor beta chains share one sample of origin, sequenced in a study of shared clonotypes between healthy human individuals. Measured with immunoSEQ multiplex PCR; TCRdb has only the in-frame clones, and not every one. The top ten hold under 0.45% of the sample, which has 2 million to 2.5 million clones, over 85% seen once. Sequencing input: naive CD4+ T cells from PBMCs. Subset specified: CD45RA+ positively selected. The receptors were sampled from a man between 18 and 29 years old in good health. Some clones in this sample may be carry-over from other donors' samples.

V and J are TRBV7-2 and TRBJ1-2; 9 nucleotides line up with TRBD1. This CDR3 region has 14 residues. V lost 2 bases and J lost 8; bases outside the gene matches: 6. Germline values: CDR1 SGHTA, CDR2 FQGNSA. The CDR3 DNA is TGTGCCAGCAGCTTATGGGGACAGGGCGGAGGCTACACCTTC. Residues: CASSLWGQGGGYTF.

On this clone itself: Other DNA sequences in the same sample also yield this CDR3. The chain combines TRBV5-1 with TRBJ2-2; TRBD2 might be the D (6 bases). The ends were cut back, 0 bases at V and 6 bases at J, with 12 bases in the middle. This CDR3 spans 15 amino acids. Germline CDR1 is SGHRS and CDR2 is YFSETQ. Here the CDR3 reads CASSLAGARAGELFF. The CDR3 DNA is TGCGCCAGCAGCTTGGCGGGAGCCAGGGCCGGGGAGCTGTTTTTT. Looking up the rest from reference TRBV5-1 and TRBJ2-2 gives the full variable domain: KAGVTQTPRYLIKTRGQQVTLSCSPISGHRSVSWYQQTPGQGLQFLFEYFSETQRNKGNFPGRFSGRQFSNSRSEMNVSTLELGDSALYLCASSLAGARAGELFFGEGSRLTVL.

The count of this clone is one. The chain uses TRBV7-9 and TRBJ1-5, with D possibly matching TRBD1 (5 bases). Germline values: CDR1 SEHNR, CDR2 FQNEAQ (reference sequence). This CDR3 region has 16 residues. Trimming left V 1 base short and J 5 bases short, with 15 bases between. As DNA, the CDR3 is TGTGCCAGCAGCTTAGATGGGCAAGGGGTTCATCAGCCCCAGCATTTT. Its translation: CASSLDGQGVHQPQHF.

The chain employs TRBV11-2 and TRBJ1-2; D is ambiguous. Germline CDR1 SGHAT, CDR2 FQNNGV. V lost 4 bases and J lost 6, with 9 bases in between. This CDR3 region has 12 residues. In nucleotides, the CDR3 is TGTGCCAGCAGCTGGGCGGGAAATGGCTACACCTTC. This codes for CASSWAGNGYTF.

In DNA, the CDR3 is TGTGCCAGCAAGGCGGACAATAATGAAAAACTGTTTTTT. Protein: CASKADNNEKLFF. The chain joins TRBV2 to TRBJ1-4; D is perhaps TRBD1 (5 bases). CDR1 SNHLY and CDR2 FYNNEI come from the germline V gene. This CDR3 comprises 13 residues. V was cut by 7 bases and J by 4 bases, with 10 bases left in between.

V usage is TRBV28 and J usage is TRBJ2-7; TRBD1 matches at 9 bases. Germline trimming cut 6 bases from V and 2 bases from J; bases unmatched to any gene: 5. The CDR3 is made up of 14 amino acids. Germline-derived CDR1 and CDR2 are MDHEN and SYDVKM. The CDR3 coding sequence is TGTGCCAGCAGATCGGACAGGGGTGCCTACGAGCAGTACTTC. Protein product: CASRSDRGAYEQYF.

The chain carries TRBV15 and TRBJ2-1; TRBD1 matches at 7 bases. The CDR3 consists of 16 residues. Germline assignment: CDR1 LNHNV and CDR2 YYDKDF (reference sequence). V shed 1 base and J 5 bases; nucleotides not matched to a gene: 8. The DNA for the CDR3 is TGTGCCACCAGCAGAGTAGGTACAGGGGTGGACAATGAGCAGTTCTTC. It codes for CATSRVGTGVDNEQFF.

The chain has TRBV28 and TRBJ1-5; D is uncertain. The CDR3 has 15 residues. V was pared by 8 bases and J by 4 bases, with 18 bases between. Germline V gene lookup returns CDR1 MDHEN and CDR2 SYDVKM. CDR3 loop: CASRTTGRGNQPQHF. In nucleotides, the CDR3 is TGTGCCAGCCGAACTACGGGCCGCGGAAATCAGCCCCAGCATTTT.

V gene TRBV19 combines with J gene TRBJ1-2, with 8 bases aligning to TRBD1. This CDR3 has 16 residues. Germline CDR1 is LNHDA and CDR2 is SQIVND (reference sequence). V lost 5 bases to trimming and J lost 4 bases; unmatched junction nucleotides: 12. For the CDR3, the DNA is TGTGCCAGTAGTCCCGCCGGGGGCAGGGGGCTCTATGGCTACACCTTC. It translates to CASSPAGGRGLYGYTF.